Listed below are T cell receptor beta chains from one sample, sequenced in a study of T cell responses to AZD1222 COVID-19 vaccine. Sequenced by immunoSEQ multiplex PCR; TCRdb stores in-frame clones only, minus some. The sample lists about 94,000 clones, 85% occurring once. The input for sequencing was peripheral blood, taken 28 days after the second AZD1222 dose. These receptors were collected from an adult who received the AZD1222 COVID-19 vaccine. CDR3s include the opening cysteine and the closing phenylalanine or tryptophan. A D gene is named only where the DNA matches it firmly. Clone size is shown for a subset of rows, as once, few, many or a class of expanded clone.

cdr3_nt cdr3_aa d_call v_call clone_size j_call
TGCGCCAGCAGCTCCGGGACTAGCGCATCCTACAATGAGCAGTTCTTC CASSSGTSASYNEQFF TRBD2 TRBV5-1 NA TRBJ2-1
TGTGCCAGCAGCCCCAACCGGGACAGGGTGTTAACAGATACGCAGTATTTT CASSPNRDRVLTDTQYF TRBD1 TRBV7-3 NA TRBJ2-3
TGTGCCAGCAGTTACTTCAGGAACACCGGGGAGCTGTTTTTT CASSYFRNTGELFF NA TRBV6-5 NA TRBJ2-2
TGTGCCATCAGTGTGGGGGGGAACACCGGGGAGCTGTTTTTT CAISVGGNTGELFF NA TRBV10-3 NA TRBJ2-2
TGTGCCAGCAACCGGGCTGCTGGACGAGAAAAACTGTTTTTT CASNRAAGREKLFF NA TRBV28 few TRBJ1-4
TGTGCCAGTAATGGGGGCCTGGGCACCGGGGAGCTGTTTTTT CASNGGLGTGELFF NA TRBV19 NA TRBJ2-2
TGTGCCAGCAGCTTGGGAGGGGGGCTTGGGAGGAACACTGAAGCTTTCTTT CASSLGGGLGRNTEAFF NA TRBV5-4 NA TRBJ1-1
TGTGCCAGTAGAAGAGGGTCCGGGGCCAACGTCCTGACTTTC CASRRGSGANVLTF NA TRBV6-5 NA TRBJ2-6
TGTGCCAGCAGTGAAGAGATAGCAGATACGCAGTATTTT CASSEEIADTQYF NA TRBV6-4 NA TRBJ2-3
TGTGCCAGCAGCTCCAGGAGCCTAAGCTCCTACGAGCAGTACTTC CASSSRSLSSYEQYF NA TRBV13 NA TRBJ2-7
TGCAGCGTTATACTAGCGGGAGGATCCTACGAGCAGTACTTC CSVILAGGSYEQYF TRBD2 TRBV29-1 NA TRBJ2-7
TGTGCCAGTAGAGCAGGGAATGGCTACACCTTC CASRAGNGYTF NA TRBV19 NA TRBJ1-2
TGTGCCAGTAGCAAGCCGGGACAGAGAACCTACGAGCAGTACTTC CASSKPGQRTYEQYF TRBD1 TRBV19 NA TRBJ2-7
TGTGCCAGCAGCTTGTCCAGCTCCTGGGGCGAGCAGTACTTC CASSLSSSWGEQYF NA TRBV5-5 NA TRBJ2-7
TGTGCCAGCAGCGTAGGGACTAGCGGGCTTGCTTCGGAGACCCAGTACTTC CASSVGTSGLASETQYF TRBD2 TRBV9 once TRBJ2-5
TGCGCCAGCAGCTTGGCGTCTAGCGAATACAATGAGCAGTTCTTC CASSLASSEYNEQFF NA TRBV5-1 NA TRBJ2-1
TGTGCCAGCAGCCCCTCGTCGGCTGTCTACGAGCAGTACTTC CASSPSSAVYEQYF NA TRBV9 NA TRBJ2-7
TGCAGCGTCACGGTAGCGGGAACCACAGATACGCAGTATTTT CSVTVAGTTDTQYF TRBD2 TRBV29-1 NA TRBJ2-3
TGTGCCAGCTCACCCGACAGGGTGGTTGGCTACACCTTC CASSPDRVVGYTF TRBD1 TRBV18 NA TRBJ1-2
TGTGCCAGCAGCTTAAGGACTAGCGGGGAAGGTCCTTTTTACAATGAGCAGTTCTTC CASSLRTSGEGPFYNEQFF TRBD2 TRBV7-3 NA TRBJ2-1
TGTGCCAGCAGCTTAGGGATTAGAATTGACAGCCTCTCCTACAATGAGCAGTTCTTC CASSLGIRIDSLSYNEQFF NA TRBV7-8 NA TRBJ2-1
TGTGCCAGCAGGGAGACAGGGGCGGGCGAAAAACTGTTTTTT CASRETGAGEKLFF TRBD1 TRBV28 NA TRBJ1-4
TGTGCCAGCAGCTTAGAGACAGATAGCAATCAGCCCCAGCATTTT CASSLETDSNQPQHF NA TRBV7-9 NA TRBJ1-5
TGCGCCAGCAGCACAGGGAATCAAGAGACCCAGTACTTC CASSTGNQETQYF NA TRBV5-1 NA TRBJ2-5
TGTGCCAGTAGTATGAGGACAGGGAATTCAATGAACACTGAAGCTTTCTTT CASSMRTGNSMNTEAFF TRBD1 TRBV19 NA TRBJ1-1
TGTGCCACCAGTGATTTGCTTAACACTGAAGCTTTCTTT CATSDLLNTEAFF NA TRBV24-1 NA TRBJ1-1
TGTGCCAGCAGACAAGGCGGGGCTGAAGCTTTCTTT CASRQGGAEAFF NA TRBV12-3/TRBV12-4 NA TRBJ1-1
TGTGCCAGCAGCCAACTAGCGGGAATCGACACCGGGGAGCTGTTTTTT CASSQLAGIDTGELFF TRBD2 TRBV4-2 NA TRBJ2-2
TGTGCCAGCACCGGGGGACCCACAGATACGCAGTATTTT CASTGGPTDTQYF NA TRBV12-3/TRBV12-4 NA TRBJ2-3